This is a list of T cell receptor beta chains from one sample in a study of CD8+ T cells in alopecia areata. The protocol was immunoSEQ multiplex PCR, while the TCRdb copy is restricted to in-frame clones and leaves out a portion. The sample contains approximately 210,000 clones, about 64% of which appear only once. Sequenced here: CD4+ T cells sorted from blood, sampled at week 4, from a patient treated with tofacitinib. These TCRs come from a human donor with alopecia areata. The CDR3 runs from the conserved cysteine through the conserved F or W. D genes are given only for firm matches. Size is stated for part of the rows, as once, few or many counts, or as a class when the clone is expanded.

J gene,V gene,clone size,D gene,CDR3 protein,CDR3 DNA
TRBJ2-3,TRBV18,.,TRBD1,CASSRGQGEHTQYF,TGTGCCAGCTCAAGGGGACAGGGTGAGCATACGCAGTATTTT
TRBJ2-5,TRBV2,.,.,CASQAGGETQYF,TGTGCCAGCCAGGCCGGAGGGGAGACCCAGTACTTC
TRBJ2-3,TRBV10-3,.,.,CAINRSPLDTQYF,TGTGCCATCAACCGAAGCCCCTTGGATACGCAGTATTTT
TRBJ2-5,TRBV10-3,.,TRBD1,CAHGQGETQYF,TGTGCCCACGGACAGGGGGAGACCCAGTACTTC
TRBJ2-5,TRBV5-6,.,.,CASSPQGRRETQYF,TGTGCCAGCAGCCCCCAGGGTAGGAGAGAGACCCAGTACTTC
TRBJ2-3,TRBV7-2,.,.,CASSLALTPTDTQYF,TGTGCCAGCAGCTTAGCGCTGACCCCCACAGATACGCAGTATTTT
TRBJ1-1,TRBV29-1,few,.,CSVEPQGTEAFF,TGCAGCGTTGAGCCCCAGGGGACTGAAGCTTTCTTT
TRBJ2-3,TRBV4-3,.,.,CASSQDRIGSTDTQYF,TGCGCCAGCAGCCAAGATCGTATAGGCAGCACAGATACGCAGTATTTT
TRBJ1-1,TRBV15,.,TRBD1,CATRDRGGDTEAFF,TGTGCCACCAGAGACAGGGGCGGGGACACTGAAGCTTTCTTT
TRBJ1-2,TRBV5-1,.,.,CASSLALGVGSLEYGYTF,TGCGCCAGCAGCTTGGCTCTTGGTGTCGGCAGCCTAGAGTATGGCTACACCTTC
TRBJ2-5,TRBV15,.,.,CATSYDSERTQYF,TGTGCCACCAGCTACGACTCCGAACGGACCCAGTACTTC
TRBJ2-5,TRBV7-9,.,.,CASSLRGETQYF,TGTGCCAGCAGCTTGAGGGGAGAGACCCAGTACTTC
TRBJ1-1,TRBV18,.,.,CASSPDLNTEAFF,TGTGCCAGCTCACCAGACCTAAACACTGAAGCTTTCTTT
TRBJ2-2,TRBV7-3,.,TRBD2,CASSLTPLAGTTGELFF,TGTGCCAGCAGCTTAACACCCCTAGCGGGGACCACCGGGGAGCTGTTTTTT
TRBJ1-5,TRBV6-1,.,.,CASSALGGDAWNQPQHF,TGTGCCAGCAGTGCCCTGGGAGGGGACGCGTGGAATCAGCCCCAGCATTTT
TRBJ2-1,TRBV29-1,few,.,CSVQILQISYNEQFF,TGCAGCGTACAGATACTCCAAATCTCCTACAATGAGCAGTTCTTC
TRBJ2-6,TRBV9,.,.,CASSVGRSVGANVLTF,TGTGCCAGCAGCGTAGGACGCTCCGTGGGGGCCAACGTCCTGACTTTC
TRBJ1-3,TRBV29-1,.,.,CSADIAGNTIYF,TGCAGCGCCGACATAGCTGGAAACACCATATATTTT
TRBJ1-5,TRBV7-8,.,TRBD1,CASSSTGTGLQPQHF,TGTGCCAGCAGCTCTACCGGGACAGGGCTTCAGCCCCAGCATTTT
TRBJ2-7,TRBV2,.,TRBD2,CASRQERGAFGEQYF,TGTGCCAGCAGGCAGGAGCGGGGGGCGTTCGGCGAGCAGTACTTC
TRBJ2-3,TRBV9,.,TRBD2,CASPSDERPGGDTQYF,TGTGCCAGTCCGAGTGATGAGCGGCCGGGGGGAGATACGCAGTATTTT
TRBJ2-2,TRBV29-1,few,.,CSVGDGELFF,TGCAGCGTTGGTGACGGGGAGCTGTTTTTT
TRBJ1-5,TRBV7-2,.,.,CASSLVGGNQPQHF,TGTGCCAGCAGCTTAGTCGGGGGCAATCAGCCCCAGCATTTT
TRBJ1-2,TRBV29-1,.,.,CSVPGVLGHYGYTF,TGCAGCGTACCGGGGGTCCTCGGGCACTATGGCTACACCTTC
TRBJ1-1,TRBV2,once,.,CASSVQGRGTEAFF,TGTGCCAGCAGCGTACAGGGACGCGGCACTGAAGCTTTCTTT
TRBJ1-4,TRBV25-1,.,TRBD1,CASSGPYKGAWEKLFF,TGTGCCAGCAGTGGGCCGTATAAGGGGGCGTGGGAAAAACTGTTTTTT
TRBJ2-7,TRBV5-6,.,.,CASSLPGSGYEQYF,TGTGCCAGCAGCCTGCCGGGATCGGGCTACGAGCAGTACTTC
TRBJ1-1,TRBV4-2,.,.,CASSLTDRNTEAFF,TGTGCCAGCAGCCTCACCGACAGGAACACTGAAGCTTTCTTT
TRBJ1-2,TRBV6-5,once,.,CASTYGANYGYTF,TGTGCCAGCACATACGGGGCTAACTATGGCTACACCTTC
TRBJ1-5,TRBV7-9,.,.,CASSPQGHQPQHF,TGTGCCAGCAGCCCTCAGGGGCATCAGCCCCAGCATTTT
TRBJ2-1,TRBV10-3,.,TRBD1,CAISGGGQGSYNEQFF,TGTGCCATCAGTGGGGGAGGACAGGGGTCCTACAATGAGCAGTTCTTC
TRBJ2-1,TRBV9,.,TRBD1,CASSQEPGGGQFF,TGTGCCAGCAGCCAAGAGCCAGGGGGTGGGCAGTTCTTC
TRBJ1-6,TRBV10-3,.,.,CAINPGGDGSPLHF,TGTGCCATCAATCCCGGAGGGGACGGTTCACCCCTCCACTTT
TRBJ2-3,TRBV11-3,.,.,CASSLDRGGDTQYF,TGTGCCAGCAGCTTAGATCGGGGAGGCGATACGCAGTATTTT
TRBJ2-7,TRBV2,.,.,CASTTHYEQYF,TGTGCCAGCACCACCCACTACGAGCAGTACTTC
TRBJ1-2,TRBV7-2,.,.,CASNPTGGSFGYTF,TGTGCCAGCAACCCAACGGGAGGGAGCTTTGGCTACACCTTC
TRBJ1-4,TRBV30,.,.,CAWSPPEQLNEKLFF,TGTGCCTGGAGTCCCCCAGAGCAGTTAAATGAAAAACTGTTTTTT
TRBJ1-1,TRBV29-1,.,.,CSVSRGGSTLNTEAFF,TGCAGCGTGTCCCGGGGTGGGTCGACTTTGAACACTGAAGCTTTCTTT
TRBJ2-7,TRBV7-9,.,TRBD1,CASTSTGPLEQYF,TGTGCCAGCACTTCGACAGGGCCCCTCGAGCAGTACTTC
TRBJ2-4,TRBV30,.,.,CAWRGKSRGSPWQYF,TGTGCCTGGAGAGGGAAGTCGAGGGGCTCCCCCTGGCAGTACTTC
TRBJ2-5,TRBV4-2,few,.,CASSQDTWREETQYF,TGTGCCAGCAGCCAAGATACTTGGCGGGAAGAGACCCAGTACTTC
TRBJ2-7,TRBV7-3,.,.,CASSLRGGASYEQYF,TGTGCCAGCAGCTTGCGAGGCGGGGCGTCCTACGAGCAGTACTTC
TRBJ2-3,TRBV5-1,few,.,CASSLGAPNTQYF,TGCGCCAGCAGCTTGGGGGCCCCCAATACGCAGTATTTT
TRBJ1-6,TRBV9,.,.,CASSVRSPLHF,TGTGCCAGCAGCGTACGGTCACCCCTCCACTTT
TRBJ2-1,TRBV25-1,few,TRBD2,CASKLAGDNEQFF,TGTGCCAGTAAACTAGCGGGGGACAATGAGCAGTTCTTC